The sequence of this T cell receptor (beta chain) was determined in a study of cytomegalovirus exposure and HLA in healthy donors. CDR1 and CDR2 (germline): SEHNR, FQNEAQ (reference sequence). The CDR3 is made up of 16 amino acids. The J segment lost 3 bases and the V segment lost 1 base, leaving 4 bases of the junction unmatched. Regarding the study as a whole: Analysis was carried out at a later point, and it linked a missense DCLRE1C variant to TCR beta V- and J-gene trimming.

A note on this clone: No antigen is known for it. Other DNA sequences in this sample translate to the same CDR3.

Primers: 60 Vbeta forward and 13 Jbeta reverse. Sequencing used immunoSEQ multiplex PCR; TCRdb keeps in-frame clones, though not all of them. The sample has around 170,000 clones; over 80% are singletons. The clonotype was recovered from a man aged 40-49 years in good health and CMV-seronegative. Material for sequencing was PBMCs. This sequence joins TRBV7-9 and TRBJ2-1, with 9 bases matching TRBD2. CDR3 nucleotide sequence: TGTGCCAGCAGCTTAGGATTAGCGGGAGTCTACAATGAGCAGTTCTTC. Its protein product is CASSLGLAGVYNEQFF.